This TCR beta chain appears in the sequencing data of a study of T cell responses to AZD1222 COVID-19 vaccine. Germline V gene sequence: CDR1 SGHDN, CDR2 FVKESK. This CDR3 spans 17 amino acids. Deletions cut 4 bases from V and 6 bases from J, with 22 bases between. Only in-frame clones appear in the TCRdb table, and some are missing; sequencing was by immunoSEQ multiplex PCR. The table records about 73,000 clones, 75% to 90% of them present only once. The TCR comes from an adult who received the AZD1222 COVID-19 vaccine. The sample was peripheral blood, taken 28 days after the second AZD1222 dose. The gene calls are TRBV14 and TRBJ2-1, with D possibly TRBD2 on 5 matching bases. In DNA form, the CDR3 reads TGTGCCAGCAGCCCGAAAGAGTCTTTGCGCGGGTTCAATGAGCAGTTCTTC. Its protein is CASSPKESLRGFNEQFF.